These T cell receptor beta chains were read from a single sample in a study of metastatic and nonmetastatic thyroid tumors. TCRdb reassembled clones from the PCR reads with MiXCR. The sample has approximately 22,000 clones; 31% are singletons. Sequencing used blood. These receptors were collected from a female donor with papillary thyroid cancer or a benign thyroid nodule (not recorded which). Some clones in this sample may be carry-over from other donors' samples. Both conserved end residues are part of each CDR3. The D gene is left open where the match is weak. For some rows the clone size is stated as once, few or many, or as a class when expanded; others skip it.

v_gene,d_gene,j_gene,abundance,len,CDR3nt,CDR3aa
TRBV12-3/TRBV12-4,TRBD2,TRBJ2-7,few,15,TGTGCGAGCAGCAAAGGACTAGCGGGTGGGTACGAGCAATACTTC,CASSKGLAGGYEQYF
TRBV20-1,NA,TRBJ2-3,NA,15,TGCAGTGCTACTCGTACCGGGGGGCAAACAGATACGCAGTATTTT,CSATRTGGQTDTQYF
TRBV5-1,TRBD2,TRBJ2-1,NA,19,TGCGCCAGCAGCATGAGGGGACTAGCGGGGATCAGCTCCTACAATGAGCAGTTCTTC,CASSMRGLAGISSYNEQFF
TRBV20-1,NA,TRBJ2-1,NA,14,TGCAGTGCTAGAGAAGGACCCCCAGTGGGTGAGCAGTTCTTC,CSAREGPPVGEQFF
TRBV7-2,NA,TRBJ1-6,NA,13,TGTGCCATCATCCCGGGACCCGGGGGGACCCTCCACTTT,CAIIPGPGGTLHF
TRBV20-1,NA,TRBJ2-3,medium-sized,12,TGCAGTGCTAGAGATGAGGCAGATACGCAGTATTTT,CSARDEADTQYF
TRBV27,NA,TRBJ2-2,NA,13,TGTGCCAGCAGTTTATCGCCCACCGGGGAGCTGTTTTTT,CASSLSPTGELFF
TRBV6-1,TRBD1,TRBJ2-7,few,15,TGTGCCAGCAGGCCGTCGACAGGGTATTATTACGAGCAGTACTTC,CASRPSTGYYYEQYF
TRBV30,NA,TRBJ2-3,NA,15,TGTGCCTGGGTTGGGAGGAGCGGCTTCACAGATACGCAGTATTTT,CAWVGRSGFTDTQYF
TRBV6-1,NA,TRBJ1-4,NA,15,TGTGCCAGCAGAGTGGGGAACAGCGGGGGTGAAAAACTGTTTTTT,CASRVGNSGGEKLFF
TRBV6-1,TRBD1,TRBJ2-3,medium-sized,15,TGTGCCAGCAGTGAGGAGACAGGGGGCACAGATACGCAGTATTTT,CASSEETGGTDTQYF
TRBV7-2,TRBD2,TRBJ2-1,NA,14,TGTGCCAGCAGCCCCCGGGAGGGAACCAATGAGCAGTTCTTC,CASSPREGTNEQFF
TRBV6-1,TRBD1,TRBJ1-1,medium-sized,15,TGTGCCAGCAGTGACGAGGGACAGGGGAACACTGAAGCTTTCTTT,CASSDEGQGNTEAFF
TRBV12-3/TRBV12-4,NA,TRBJ2-7,medium-sized,13,TGTGCCAGCAGTTTACGGCTCTCCTACGAGCAGTACTTC,CASSLRLSYEQYF
TRBV11-2,TRBD2,TRBJ2-7,NA,15,TGTTCCATCAGCTTATGGGAGGGCCTATCCTACGATCAGTACTTC,CSISLWEGLSYDQYF
TRBV5-1,NA,TRBJ2-3,NA,14,TGCGCCAGCGGGGCCTCCCTAGAGTTAGATACGCAGTATTTT,CASGASLELDTQYF
TRBV11-2,NA,TRBJ2-7,NA,14,TGTGCCAGCAGCTTACAGGGAGTTTCTAACGAGCAGTACTTC,CASSLQGVSNEQYF
TRBV10-2,NA,TRBJ2-7,NA,15,TGCGCCAGCAGTGTTGACGGGGGCCAATCCTACGAGCAGTACTTC,CASSVDGGQSYEQYF
TRBV28,NA,TRBJ2-7,NA,12,TGTGCCAGCAGTTTAGGAGGGAACGAGCAGTACTTC,CASSLGGNEQYF